This T cell receptor (beta chain) was captured by sequencing in a study of blood T cell repertoires in COVID-19. The overall study: COVID-19 samples collected from the United States, Italy and Spain covered acute and convalescent phases. From T cells, B-cell-depleted T cells, or PBMCs came the material, which was cDNA or gDNA.

Original processing methods: Reference gene primer amplification in the assay estimated nucleated cell counts. Profiled with immunoSEQ multiplex PCR; TCRdb holds only in-frame clones, not every one. That table is the source of V, J and clone size, and D and trimming were worked out from the DNA. The table has under 300,000 clones, roughly 80% seen once; the top ten hold roughly 4.2%. Germline V gives CDR1 SNHLY, CDR2 FYNNEI. V gave up 4 bases and J gave up 1 base, with 10 bases separating them. The CDR3 extends over 14 amino acids. V and J are TRBV2 and TRBJ1-2, with D tentatively TRBD1 (5 bases). Material: peripheral blood. The origin of this receptor is a woman aged 40 to 55 with active or convalescent COVID-19. CDR3: CASSGGEFNYGYTF. The DNA for the CDR3 is TGTGCCAGCAGTGGGGGGGAATTTAACTATGGCTACACCTTC.